The 30 T cell receptor beta chains reported below all come from one sample, sequenced in a study of cytomegalovirus exposure and HLA in healthy donors (dated by TCRdb to 2017 to 2019). Receptors were amplified or captured by the immunoSEQ multiplex PCR assay. For the multiplex PCR, a mixture combining 60 forward primers for TCR Vbeta segments and 13 reverse primers for TCR Jbeta segments was used. The table comes from immuneACCESS by way of TCRdb, which keeps in-frame sequences with V and J called. Part of the clones is missing from these tables; in studies checked, under half for an unresolved V gene and the rest for unknown reasons. This sample lists around 160,000 clones; 60% to 80% were detected once. The ten largest clones capture more than 1.3% of the sample. Sequenced material: PBMCs. The receptors originated from a male donor in good health and CMV-seronegative.

This sequence joins TRBV7-2 and TRBJ2-7; TRBD2 might be the D (7 bases). The CDR3 is made up of 16 amino acids. Trimming removed 0 bases at V and 5 bases at J, with 17 bases between. CDR1 SGHTA and CDR2 FQGNSA come from the germline V gene. In nucleotides, the CDR3 is TGTGCCAGCAGCTTAGCTTTCGGGGGGCGGGTCCACGAGCAGTACTTC. This sequence encodes CASSLAFGGRVHEQYF.

The table lists this clone with a count of one. The chain combines TRBV7-9 with TRBJ2-3; TRBD2 matches 9 bases. The CDR3 spans 16 residues. The germline CDR1 and CDR2 sequences are SEHNR and FQNEAQ (reference sequence). Trimming took 8 bases from V and 3 from J; bases not matched to a gene: 12. Written as DNA, the CDR3 is TGTGCCAGCGCAAGTAGCGGGGGACTTGGTACAGATACGCAGTATTTT. Amino acid sequence: CASASSGGLGTDTQYF. Drawing the rest from reference TRBV7-9 and TRBJ2-3, the complete variable domain is DTGVSQNPRHKITKRGQNVTFRCDPISEHNRLYWYRQTLGQGPEFLTYFQNEAQLEKSRLLSDRFSAERPKGSFSTLEIQRTEQGDSAMYLCASASSGGLGTDTQYFGPGTRLTVL.

The CDR3 spells CASSVGRGGTQYF. Here the CDR3 DNA reads TGCGCCAGCAGCGTCGGGCGGGGCGGGACCCAGTACTTC. This rearrangement joins TRBV5-1 to TRBJ2-5, with D perhaps matching TRBD2 (6 bases). Trimming removed 4 bases from V and 7 bases from J, with 14 bases in between. The CDR3 is 13 amino acids. From germline, CDR1 is SGHRS and CDR2 YFSETQ.

The J gene is TRBJ2-3, the V gene TRBV11-2; TRBD1 matches 11 bases. CDR3 length equals 15 residues. Losses at the gene ends were 1 base for V and 6 bases for J; bases not matched to a gene: 3. In germline, CDR1 is SGHAT, CDR2 FQNNGV. This chain's CDR3 is CASSLAGQGADTQYF. In DNA, the CDR3 is TGTGCCAGCAGCTTAGCTGGACAGGGGGCGGATACGCAGTATTTT.

The chain is built from TRBV30 and TRBJ1-4, with TRBD1 matching over 9 bases. Germline V gene data show CDR1 as GTSNPN and CDR2 as SVGIG (reference sequence). The CDR3 sequence is 15 residues long. V was pared by 0 bases and J by 8 bases, with 7 bases of the junction left unmatched. CDR3 DNA sequence: TGTGCCTGGAGTGTATCTACAGGGGGCTGGGAAAAACTGTTTTTT. Amino acid sequence: CAWSVSTGGWEKLFF.

V usage is TRBV7-3 and J usage is TRBJ2-2; no definite D call. The CDR3 contains 15 residues. Trimming cost V 4 bases and J 7 bases, with 16 bases left between them. Germline V gene sequence: CDR1 SGHTA, CDR2 FQGTGA. CDR3 residues: CASSSDPSVSGELFF. CDR3 DNA: TGTGCCAGCAGCTCAGACCCCAGCGTTAGCGGGGAGCTGTTTTTT.

This clone showed up just once. V gene TRBV4-2 combines with J gene TRBJ2-7; 9 bases match TRBD1. In germline, CDR1 is LGHNA, CDR2 YNFKEQ. The V and J ends lost 4 bases and 3 bases, in that order; junction bases with no gene match: 7. The CDR3 spans 15 residues. The CDR3 here is CASSPLGQGVYEQYF. For the CDR3, the DNA is TGTGCCAGCAGCCCACTGGGACAGGGTGTCTACGAGCAGTACTTC.

V usage is TRBV7-8 and J usage is TRBJ2-7, with 8 bases that match TRBD1. The CDR3 is 16 residues long. Germline loops: CDR1 SGHVS, CDR2 FQNEAQ. With V trimmed by 4 bases and J by 4 bases, 12 bases remained unmatched. The chain's CDR3 is CASSSSGRGHRYEQYF. Here the CDR3 DNA reads TGTGCCAGCAGCTCCTCCGGCAGGGGGCACAGGTACGAGCAGTACTTC.

The V and J genes are TRBV5-4 and TRBJ2-2; 8 nucleotides agree with TRBD1. The CDR3 has 16 residues. CDR1 is SGHNT and CDR2 is YYREEE in the germline V gene (reference sequence). Trimming cost V 0 bases and J 3 bases; bases outside gene matches: 4. The CDR3 DNA follows: TGTGCCAGCAGCTTGGTACAGGGGGTGGACACCGGGGAGCTGTTTTTT. It yields the protein CASSLVQGVDTGELFF. The full variable domain, in which reference TRBV5-4 and TRBJ2-2 provide the parts outside the CDR3, is ETGVTQSPTHLIKTRGQQVTLRCSSQSGHNTVSWYQQALGQGPQFIFQYYREEENGRGNFPPRFSGLQFPNYSSELNVNALELDDSALYLCASSLVQGVDTGELFFGEGSRLTVL.

This clone was recorded a few times. This sequence joins TRBV25-1 and TRBJ1-2; maybe TRBD1 (6 bases). With 6 bases removed from V and 8 bases from J, the gap between germline ends came to 19 bases. Germline lookup yields CDR1 MGHDK and CDR2 SYGVNS. The CDR3 runs to 14 residues. The CDR3 nucleotides read TGTGCCAGCAGCCCCACAGGGTCAGGAGGAGGCTACACCTTC. As protein: CASSPTGSGGGYTF.

The V and J genes are TRBV27 and TRBJ2-3, with 7 bases fitting TRBD2. Germline V lookup: CDR1 MNHEY, CDR2 SMNVEV (reference sequence). The CDR3 loop spans 17 amino acids. V gave up 3 bases and J gave up 0 bases; unmatched junction bases: 9. In nucleotides, the CDR3 is TGTGCCAGCAGTTTGGGGCCACTAGCGCTTAGCACAGATACGCAGTATTTT. This codes for CASSLGPLALSTDTQYF.

The chain employs TRBV28 and TRBJ2-7, with no clear D. The V gene lost 3 bases and the J gene lost 7 bases, with 7 bases spanning the gap. Looked up from germline, CDR1 is MDHEN and CDR2 is SYDVKM. CDR3 length equals 11 residues. For the CDR3, the DNA is TGTGCCAGCAGTTTGCAGCGTGAGCAGTACTTC. Translating gives CASSLQREQYF.

The chain uses TRBV30 and TRBJ1-5; D is uncertain. CDR3 length equals 15 residues. The germline V gene encodes CDR1 GTSNPN and CDR2 SVGIG (reference sequence). V lost 2 bases to trimming and J lost 5 bases, with 16 bases between them. The CDR3 region is CAWSLEGGVDQPQHF. The CDR3 DNA is TGTGCCTGGAGTTTGGAGGGTGGTGTCGATCAGCCCCAGCATTTT.

The count of this clone is one. This chain uses TRBV6-1 with TRBJ2-4; TRBD2 matches at 7 bases. CDR1 MNHNS and CDR2 SASEGT come from the germline V gene. The CDR3 runs to 14 residues. V shed 4 bases, J shed 8 bases, and the junction held 8 bases outside the gene matches. The CDR3 coding sequence is TGTGCCAGCAGTGGCACCACGAGCGGGGACATTCAGTACTTC. Translating gives CASSGTTSGDIQYF.

This chain connects TRBV18 to TRBJ2-3; TRBD1 matches 7 bases. CDR3 length: 15 amino acids. The germline V gene has CDR1 KGHSH and CDR2 LQKENI. V trimming: 6 bases; J trimming: 0 bases; junction bases outside the gene matches: 6. This CDR3 is CASSRQGGSTDTQYF. The CDR3 region has the DNA TGTGCCAGCTCCCGACAGGGCGGGAGCACAGATACGCAGTATTTT.

The chain carries TRBV4-3 and TRBJ2-1; 16 bases are a match to TRBD2. V lost 0 bases to trimming and J lost 5 bases; unmatched junction nucleotides: 10. The CDR3 is 20 residues long. Germline CDR1 and CDR2: LGHNA and YSLEER. The CDR3 here is CASSQERGTSGRDWDNEQFF. The CDR3 nucleotides are TGCGCCAGCAGCCAAGAGAGGGGGACTAGCGGGAGGGATTGGGACAATGAGCAGTTCTTC.

The chain joins TRBV5-1 to TRBJ2-1, with TRBD2 matching 9 bases. V lost 6 bases, J lost 6 bases, and 19 bases stayed unmatched. Per germline, CDR1 SGHRS and CDR2 YFSETQ. The CDR3 contains 18 residues. CDR3 DNA sequence: TGCGCCAGCATCTCCACCCCAGGCGGGGGGGCCTTTAGCAATGAGCAGTTCTTC. Translated, it gives CASISTPGGGAFSNEQFF.

The chain has TRBV4-3 and TRBJ2-7; 10 bases map to TRBD2. CDR3 length equals 15 residues. CDR1 is LGHNA and CDR2 is YSLEER in the germline V gene. J lost 7 bases, V lost 4 bases, and 10 bases had no gene match. CDR3 in DNA: TGCGCCAGCAGCCGAGAGACTAGCGGGTCAAGGGAGCAGTACTTC. It is translated as CASSRETSGSREQYF.

The chain employs TRBV18 and TRBJ1-2, with 8 bases aligning to TRBD1. This CDR3 contains 16 residues. Unmatched junction bases numbered 11, after V lost 3 bases and J lost 5 bases. The V gene's germline CDR1 is KGHSH and CDR2 LQKENI. The CDR3 DNA follows: TGTGCCAGCTCACCGTTGGGACAGGCTTTCCGGTATGGCTACACCTTC. Residues: CASSPLGQAFRYGYTF. Full variable domain (remainder filled in from reference TRBV18 and TRBJ1-2): NAGVMQNPRHLVRRRGQEARLRCSPMKGHSHVYWYRQLPEEGLKFMVYLQKENIIDESGMPKERFSAEFPKEGPSILRIQQVVRGDSAAYFCASSPLGQAFRYGYTFGSGTRLTVV.

This chain links TRBV7-9 with TRBJ1-2; D is ambiguous. The V gene's germline CDR1 is SEHNR and CDR2 FQNEAQ (reference sequence). The CDR3 spans 13 residues. The V end was cut by 3 bases, the J end by 2 bases, with 7 bases between. Here the CDR3 reads CASSFSLNYGYTF. The CDR3 bases are TGTGCCAGCAGCTTCTCCCTGAACTATGGCTACACCTTC.

The chain is built from TRBV10-3 and TRBJ2-2, with TRBD1 identical over 7 bases. With 4 bases clipped from V and 4 bases from J, the junction kept 6 bases outside the gene matches. This CDR3 is built from 15 residues. Per germline, CDR1 ENHRY and CDR2 SYGVKD. The CDR3 bases are TGTGCCATCAGTGCGGGACAGCTCGGCACCGGGGAGCTGTTTTTT. Amino acids: CAISAGQLGTGELFF.

The V call is TRBV9, the J call TRBJ1-1; tentative D call: TRBD1 (5 bases). This CDR3 has 12 amino acids. V lost 4 bases and J lost 10, with 14 bases in between. Germline V gene lookup returns CDR1 SGDLS and CDR2 YYNGEE. CDR3 region: CASSPRGRVAFF. The DNA for the CDR3 is TGTGCCAGCAGCCCCCGGGGGAGGGTAGCTTTCTTT. The variable domain in full, with the rest retrieved from reference TRBV9 and TRBJ1-1, is DSGVTQTPKHLITATGQRVTLRCSPRSGDLSVYWYQQSLDQGLQFLIQYYNGEERAKGNILERFSAQQFPDLHSELNLSSLELGDSALYFCASSPRGRVAFFGQGTRLTVV.

This clone has just one count. This chain uses TRBV30 with TRBJ2-7, with D unresolved. CDR1 and CDR2 (germline): GTSNPN, SVGIG (reference sequence). Trimming stripped 4 bases from V and 3 bases from J, with 7 bases between. This CDR3 contains 11 residues. The CDR3 is CAWKRGYEQYF. Written as DNA, the CDR3 is TGTGCCTGGAAGCGAGGCTACGAGCAGTACTTC.

This chain links TRBV28 with TRBJ1-5; D remains ambiguous. The V end was cut by 2 bases, the J end by 3 bases, with 14 bases between. This CDR3 spans 16 amino acids. The germline CDR1 and CDR2 sequences are MDHEN and SYDVKM. Written as DNA, the CDR3 is TGTGCCAGCAGTTTAAGTTCCGGCCAGGCCAATCAGCCCCAGCATTTT. Translation: CASSLSSGQANQPQHF.

The chain couples TRBV5-6 to TRBJ2-5, with 7 bases fitting TRBD1. The length of the CDR3 is 13 residues. The germline V gene has CDR1 SGHDT and CDR2 YYEEEE. V trimming: 5 bases; J trimming: 5 bases; junction bases outside the gene matches: 6. The CDR3 region has the DNA TGTGCCAGCAGTACCGACAGGGTGGAGACCCAGTACTTC. This translates into CASSTDRVETQYF. Combining the CDR3 with reference TRBV5-6 and TRBJ2-5 gives the whole variable domain DAGVTQSPTHLIKTRGQQVTLRCSPKSGHDTVSWYQQALGQGPQFIFQYYEEEERQRGNFPDRFSGHQFPNYSSELNVNALLLGDSALYLCASSTDRVETQYFGPGTRLLVL.

Details on this clone: The identical CDR3 is also encoded by other nucleotide sequences in the sample. The chain recombines TRBV11-2 with TRBJ2-1, with 7 positions matching TRBD1. The CDR3 is 13 residues long. Germline V lookup: CDR1 SGHAT, CDR2 FQNNGV. The J segment lost 3 bases and the V segment lost 5 bases, leaving 1 base of the junction unmatched. In DNA form, the CDR3 reads TGTGCCAGCAGCAGGGACAGCTACAATGAGCAGTTCTTC. It specifies CASSRDSYNEQFF. Together with reference TRBV11-2 and TRBJ2-1, the CDR3 gives the full variable domain: EAGVAQSPRYKIIEKRQSVAFWCNPISGHATLYWYQQILGQGPKLLIQFQNNGVVDDSQLPKDRFSAERLKGVDSTLKIQPAKLEDSAVYLCASSRDSYNEQFFGPGTRLTVL.

The J gene is TRBJ2-1, the V gene TRBV10-3, with 9 bases fitting TRBD2. The germline gives CDR1 ENHRY, CDR2 SYGVKD. CDR3 length: 16 residues. V was pared by 2 bases and J by 4 bases, with 6 bases of the junction left unmatched. CDR3 nucleotides: TGTGCCATCAGTGAGACAAAACTAGCGGGTTACAATGAGCAGTTCTTC. This codes for CAISETKLAGYNEQFF.

V is TRBV30 and J is TRBJ2-7; 10 bases match TRBD1. V dropped 0 bases and J dropped 6; count of bases not matched to a gene: 2. Germline lookup yields CDR1 GTSNPN and CDR2 SVGIG (reference sequence). This CDR3 comprises 13 residues. The CDR3, as DNA: TGTGCCTGGAGTGTAAGGACAGGGGGCGAGCAGTACTTC. It codes for CAWSVRTGGEQYF.

The V call is TRBV28, the J call TRBJ2-7; D is perhaps TRBD2 (6 bases). Germline assignment: CDR1 MDHEN and CDR2 SYDVKM. The CDR3 extends over 14 amino acids. V was cut by 7 bases and J by 0 bases, with 13 bases left in between. The CDR3 here is CASTHLANSYEQYF. In nucleotides, the CDR3 is TGTGCCAGCACCCACCTAGCGAACTCCTACGAGCAGTACTTC.

This rearrangement joins TRBV5-6 to TRBJ1-5, with 8 bases that match TRBD1. The germline gives CDR1 SGHDT, CDR2 YYEEEE. The CDR3 covers 16 residues. After removal of 3 bases from V and 0 bases from J, the junction contained 5 bases not matched to a gene. DNA of the CDR3: TGTGCCAGCAGCTCTCTACAGGGGGTTAGCAATCAGCCCCAGCATTTT. Its translation: CASSSLQGVSNQPQHF.